The T cell receptor (beta chain) under discussion was sequenced for a study of blood T cells in healthy people across ages. Study-level findings and limits: There was no known CMV status for donors, so expanded clonotype changes were possibly confounded. Donors of long life had a larger count of naive CD4+ cells and greater diversity than aged donors.

In the case of this clonotype: Its antigen is as yet unknown.

Trimming removed 2 bases from V and 1 base from J, with 9 bases in between. Germline V lookup: CDR1 SGDLS, CDR2 YYNGEE. This CDR3 has 14 amino acids. The second PCR ran about 7 to 12 cycles with a sample-barcoded 5' primer and J-beta primers. TCRdb processed the 5' RACE reads anew with MiXCR; each CDR3 protein has one entry. The data contain some 1.5 million distinct CDR3 sequences, less than 45% of them singletons. Sequenced sample: blood. This chain connects TRBV9 to TRBJ1-1; D gene uncertain. The clonotype originates from a woman between 18 and 29 years old in good health. The CDR3 DNA reads TGTGCCAGCAGCGTTTCTGTCGGGAACACTGAAGCTTTCTTT. The encoded protein is CASSVSVGNTEAFF.